This record looks at one T cell receptor beta chain sequence and its context. The antigen is unknown. The data stem from a study of T cell clusters in autoimmune cytopenias. Germline lookup yields CDR1 SGHRS and CDR2 YFSETQ. This CDR3 spans 16 amino acids. TRB rearrangements were amplified by touch-down multiplex PCR with mixed TRB-A/B primers. TCRdb processed the multiplex PCR reads again and assigns one entry to each CDR3 protein, with no DNA. The sample has approximately 1,100 distinct CDR3 sequences; the top ten hold nearly 60%. Regarding the study as a whole: TRB repertoire shifts in secondary cytopenia and chronic lymphocytic leukemia mostly reflected lymphoma, not autoimmunity. Primary autoimmune cytopenia patients seemingly lacked the physiological T cell clusters found in healthy donors.

TRB amplification used approximately 250 ng of peripheral blood genomic DNA. Sequencing was done on a sample of peripheral blood. The chain carries TRBV5-1 and TRBJ2-7; TCRdb picks TRBD1, but there is no DNA to check that call. This clonotype originated in a human donor with an autoimmune cytopenia or autoimmune hepatitis (not recorded which). The CDR3 loop reads CASSLGARQGGWEQYF. Full variable domain (remainder filled in from reference TRBV5-1 and TRBJ2-7): KAGVTQTPRYLIKTRGQQVTLSCSPISGHRSVSWYQQTPGQGLQFLFEYFSETQRNKGNFPGRFSGRQFSNSRSEMNVSTLELGDSALYLCASSLGARQGGWEQYFGPGTRLTVT.